A selection of T cell receptor beta chains follows, all from one sample in a study of blood T cell repertoires in COVID-19. Sequencing was performed with immunoSEQ multiplex PCR; in TCRdb, only in-frame clones are kept and a portion is missing. The sample has 200,000 to 250,000 clones, 84% seen once. The sample was peripheral blood. The receptors here all came from a man aged 25-40 years with active or convalescent COVID-19. Each CDR3 is given with its conserved first and last residue. The size entry is marked missing in some rows and otherwise reads once, few, many or a size class.

J gene	V gene	clone size	CDR3 protein
TRBJ2-7	TRBV3-1/TRBV3-2	NA	CASSQGAGGDEQYF
TRBJ1-1	TRBV10-3	NA	CAISVPVNTEAFF
TRBJ2-4	TRBV7-9	NA	CASSLESSGLGKNIQYF
TRBJ2-1	TRBV30	NA	CASGSGLAGGPRQFF
TRBJ1-5	TRBV18	NA	CASSSSPQGALGQPQHF
TRBJ1-5	TRBV6-6	once	CASRLQGWGNQPQHF
TRBJ2-7	TRBV9	NA	CASSANLDRVNEQYF
TRBJ1-1	TRBV27	once	CASSSLQGMGTEAFF
TRBJ1-1	TRBV3-1/TRBV3-2	NA	CASSRGQGSTEAFF
TRBJ1-3	TRBV6-1	NA	CASSDLKGVGNTIYF
TRBJ1-5	TRBV11-2	NA	CASSLSVNQPQHF
TRBJ2-7	TRBV23-1	NA	CASSPPPSGGGQRYEQYF
TRBJ2-5	TRBV4-2	NA	CASSRGTPEGETQYF
TRBJ1-1	TRBV11-1	NA	CASRPIETGPNTEAFF
TRBJ2-7	TRBV24-1	NA	CATSDFPRTGTHEQYF
TRBJ1-1	TRBV20-1	few	CSAREGTGAFF
TRBJ1-2	TRBV2	NA	CASSAEMEGVRGYTF
TRBJ2-3	TRBV2	once	CASSSSGRKSDTQYF
TRBJ2-1	TRBV10-3	NA	CAISREGGNEQFF